This TCR beta chain was sequenced during a study of identical twins. General study findings and limits: Insertions were fewer in abundant cord blood beta clonotypes, whereas memory repertoires showed none of this pattern.

A remark on this clonotype: Its antigen is unidentified.

TCRdb re-analysed the 5' RACE reads in MiXCR, keeping a single row per CDR3 protein. The sample includes 250,000 to 350,000 distinct CDR3 sequences, around 8.8% of them seen just once. This CDR3 has 12 residues. The junction had 3 bases not matched to a gene; V was cut back by 4 bases and J by 8 bases. Germline values: CDR1 MNHNS, CDR2 SASEGT. These same records also appear under a second study, on yellow fever vaccine responses in identical twins.

Source material: memory (CD45RO+) T cells sorted from blood. This chain uses TRBV6-1 with TRBJ1-1, with TRBD1 matching 8 bases. The sequence derives from a woman aged 18 to 35 in good health. The DNA of the CDR3 is TGTGCCAGCAGTGTGGGACAGGCCGAAGCTTTCTTT. Protein sequence: CASSVGQAEAFF.